This T cell receptor beta chain was observed in a study of early T cells in non-severe SARS-CoV-2 infection. Across the study: Chains from this unsorted whole-blood bulk RNA could not be paired.

Findings and caveats of the study: VDJdb matching skewed toward anti-spike CD8 responses, missing private and CD4 specificities.

The CDR3 length is 14 residues. V shed 1 base, J shed 6 bases, and the junction held 9 bases outside the gene matches. Germline-derived CDR1 and CDR2 are DFQATT and SNEGSKA (reference sequence). In the library, individual cDNA molecules carried attached unique molecular identifiers. TCRdb re-called the 5' RACE reads through MiXCR, storing one row per CDR3 protein. Of 100,000 to 120,000 distinct CDR3 sequences listed, roughly 12% are singletons. Note on this clonotype: Antigen unknown.

The chain carries TRBV20-1 and TRBJ2-7; 7 bases are shared with TRBD1. This clonotype was obtained from an adult who was a healthcare worker with PCR-confirmed SARS-CoV-2 infection or an uninfected control (not recorded which). This specimen consisted of whole blood, obtained at baseline. This CDR3 reads CSARVNRGTGEQYF. CDR3 nucleotide sequence: TGCAGTGCTAGAGTCAACAGGGGAACGGGCGAGCAGTACTTC.